This entry features one T cell receptor beta chain sequence. The V gene end was trimmed by 1 base and the J gene end by 2 bases; junction bases not matched to a gene: 9. There are 20 residues in the CDR3. CDR1 is LGHDT, CDR2 YNNKEL, per germline (reference sequence). The record originates from a study of blood T cell repertoires in COVID-19. Study as a whole: The study drew acute and convalescent COVID-19 samples from the United States, Italy and Spain. Sources were T cells, B-cell-depleted T cells, or PBMCs; the material itself was cDNA or gDNA.

In the study's own analysis: Estimation of nucleated cell counts relied on the amplification of reference gene primers. Only in-frame clones appear in the TCRdb table, and some are missing; sequencing was by immunoSEQ multiplex PCR. The DNA gave D and trimming, while V, J and clone size come from that table. The table lists approximately 200,000 clones, roughly 84% of them singletons. The chain employs TRBV3-1 (or the pseudogene TRBV3-2) and TRBJ2-3; 16 bases fit TRBD2. This receptor was taken from a man aged 25 to 40 in a cohort exposed to, infected with or recovered from COVID-19 (not recorded which). Sequences were obtained from PBMCs or T cells enriched from blood (not recorded which). The CDR3 region is CASSQGASGTSGRATDTQYF. CDR3 DNA sequence: TGTGCCAGCAGCCAAGGAGCCTCCGGGACTAGCGGGAGGGCCACAGATACGCAGTATTTT.